The table lists the clone carrying this T cell receptor (beta chain) with a count of one. V lost 0 bases, J lost 4 bases, and 7 bases lay in between. Per the germline V gene, CDR1 is SGHTA and CDR2 is FQGTGA. The CDR3 sequence is 14 residues long. These data are taken from a study of blood T cell repertoires in COVID-19. Here immunoSEQ multiplex PCR was the method, and the copy in TCRdb shows in-frame clones only, minus some. Here the sample spans around 450,000 clones, 85% to 90% being singletons. V usage is TRBV7-3 and J usage is TRBJ2-1; D is perhaps TRBD2 (5 bases). The TCR originated in a woman aged 30 to 39 with acute or convalescent COVID-19. The source material was peripheral blood. CDR3 DNA: TGTGCCAGCAGCTTAACCGGACTGTACAATGAGCAGTTCTTC. It is translated as CASSLTGLYNEQFF.